This passage covers 9 T cell receptor beta chains from one sample sequenced in a study of cytomegalovirus exposure and HLA in healthy donors. Amplification used 60 Vbeta primers and 13 Jbeta primers. Sequencing used immunoSEQ multiplex PCR; TCRdb keeps in-frame clones, though not all of them. The sample has 130,000 to 150,000 clones, around 73% seen once; the top ten hold 2.5% to 3.5%. Source material: PBMCs. The receptor source for this set is a female donor in good health and CMV-seronegative.

The V call is TRBV5-4, the J call TRBJ2-3, with 7 bases fitting TRBD2. V lost 4 bases and J lost 1; bases outside the gene matches: 12. The CDR3 has 17 amino acids. Germline loops: CDR1 SGHNT, CDR2 YYREEE (reference sequence). DNA for the CDR3: TGTGCCAGCAGCCCCCGTAGGCTAGCGGTTGGCACAGATACGCAGTATTTT. Translating it yields CASSPRRLAVGTDTQYF.

V is TRBV20-1 and J is TRBJ1-1; D might be TRBD1 (6 bases). This CDR3 has 11 amino acids. Germline CDR1 DFQATT, CDR2 SNEGSKA (reference sequence). V was pared by 5 bases and J by 8 bases, with 12 bases between. The CDR3 reads CSAGDISEAFF. The CDR3 nucleotides are TGCAGTGCTGGGGACATCTCAGAAGCTTTCTTT.

The chain combines TRBV18 with TRBJ2-2; 7 nucleotides line up with TRBD2. CDR1 is KGHSH, CDR2 LQKENI, per germline. This CDR3 contains 17 residues. V lost 2 bases, J lost 1 base, and 7 bases stayed unmatched. CDR3 sequence: CASSPSVAGLNTGELFF. The DNA for the CDR3 is TGTGCCAGCTCACCATCGGTAGCGGGCCTGAACACCGGGGAGCTGTTTTTT.

This rearrangement joins TRBV7-2 to TRBJ2-2, with no clear D. Looked up from germline, CDR1 is SGHTA and CDR2 is FQGNSA. The CDR3 has 14 residues. V lost 5 bases and J 6 bases, leaving 13 bases between the germline ends. CDR3 nucleotides: TGTGCCAGCAGCCTAATGCCCTCTTCCGGGGAGCTGTTTTTT. As protein: CASSLMPSSGELFF.

The table lists this clone with a few counts. The V gene is TRBV5-1, the J gene TRBJ1-6; 10 positions match TRBD1. The J segment lost 9 bases and the V segment lost 3 bases, leaving 6 bases of the junction unmatched. Per the germline V gene, CDR1 is SGHRS and CDR2 is YFSETQ. This CDR3 has 15 residues. This chain's CDR3 is CASSSGTGVGSPLHF. CDR3 DNA sequence: TGCGCCAGCAGCTCCGGGACAGGGGTAGGTTCACCCCTCCACTTT.

This chain connects TRBV10-3 to TRBJ2-5, with TRBD1 matching over 7 bases. This CDR3 is 13 amino acids long. CDR1 and CDR2 from the germline V gene are ENHRY and SYGVKD. After removal of 8 bases from V and 3 bases from J, the junction contained 6 bases not matched to a gene. The CDR3 DNA sequence: TGTGCCATCTCCGGGACAGCCGAAGAGACCCAGTACTTC. Translation gives CAISGTAEETQYF.

The chain is built from TRBV7-9 and TRBJ2-7; D remains ambiguous. The ends were cut back, 3 bases at V and 5 bases at J, with 5 bases in the middle. In germline, CDR1 is SEHNR, CDR2 FQNEAQ (reference sequence). CDR3 size: 11 residues. CDR3: CASSFQNEQYF. The CDR3, as DNA: TGTGCCAGCAGCTTCCAAAACGAGCAGTACTTC.

V and J are TRBV7-2 and TRBJ1-1, with D possibly being TRBD1 (6 bases). Germline assignment: CDR1 SGHTA and CDR2 FQGNSA. The CDR3 sequence is 14 residues long. V lost 5 bases, J lost 4 bases, and 14 bases lay in between. CDR3 protein: CASSPFQGITEAFF. The CDR3 bases are TGTGCCAGCAGCCCGTTCCAGGGGATCACTGAAGCTTTCTTT.

CDR3: CASSLDGEEAFF. CDR3 nucleotide sequence: TGTGCCAGCAGCTTGGACGGTGAGGAAGCTTTCTTT. This rearrangement joins TRBV5-4 to TRBJ1-1; unclear D gene. Trimming left V 0 bases short and J 8 bases short, with 8 bases between. Germline CDR1 SGHNT, CDR2 YYREEE (reference sequence). The CDR3 sequence is 12 residues long.